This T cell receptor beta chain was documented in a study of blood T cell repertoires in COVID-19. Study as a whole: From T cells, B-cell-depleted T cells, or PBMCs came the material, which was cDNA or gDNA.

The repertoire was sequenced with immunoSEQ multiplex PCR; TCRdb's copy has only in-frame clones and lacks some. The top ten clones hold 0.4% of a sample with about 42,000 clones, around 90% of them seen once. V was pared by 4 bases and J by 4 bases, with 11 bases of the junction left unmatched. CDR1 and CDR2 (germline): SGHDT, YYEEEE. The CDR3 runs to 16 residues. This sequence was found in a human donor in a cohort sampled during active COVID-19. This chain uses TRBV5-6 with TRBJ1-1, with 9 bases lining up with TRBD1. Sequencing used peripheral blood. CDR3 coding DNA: TGTGCCAGCAGCCCTGGGACAGGGCGGGTGAGCACTGAAGCTTTCTTT. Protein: CASSPGTGRVSTEAFF.